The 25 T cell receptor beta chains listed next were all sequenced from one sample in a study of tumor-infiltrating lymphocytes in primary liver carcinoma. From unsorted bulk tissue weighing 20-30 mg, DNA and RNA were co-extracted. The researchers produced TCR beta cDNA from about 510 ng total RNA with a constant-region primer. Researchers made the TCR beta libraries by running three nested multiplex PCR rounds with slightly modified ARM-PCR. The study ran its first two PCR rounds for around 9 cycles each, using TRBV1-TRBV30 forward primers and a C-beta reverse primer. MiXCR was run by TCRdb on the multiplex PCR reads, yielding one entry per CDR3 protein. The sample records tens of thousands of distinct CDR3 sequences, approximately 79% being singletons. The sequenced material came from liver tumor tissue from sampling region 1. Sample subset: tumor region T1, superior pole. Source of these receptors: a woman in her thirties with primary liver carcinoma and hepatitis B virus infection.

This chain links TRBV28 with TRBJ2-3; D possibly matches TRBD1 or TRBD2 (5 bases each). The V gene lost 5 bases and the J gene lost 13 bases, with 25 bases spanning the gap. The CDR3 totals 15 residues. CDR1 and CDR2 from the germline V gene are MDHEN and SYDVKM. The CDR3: CASSHPSGRQDMEYF. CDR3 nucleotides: TGTGCCAGCAGTCACCCCTCGGGACGGCAAGATATGGAGTATTTT.

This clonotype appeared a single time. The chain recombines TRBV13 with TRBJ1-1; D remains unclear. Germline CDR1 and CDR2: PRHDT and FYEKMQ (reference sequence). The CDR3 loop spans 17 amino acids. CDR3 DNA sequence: TGTCACAGCAGCTTAGGAGGGTTTGGTATTGGTGGCACTGAAGCTTTCTTT. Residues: CHSSLGGFGIGGTEAFF.

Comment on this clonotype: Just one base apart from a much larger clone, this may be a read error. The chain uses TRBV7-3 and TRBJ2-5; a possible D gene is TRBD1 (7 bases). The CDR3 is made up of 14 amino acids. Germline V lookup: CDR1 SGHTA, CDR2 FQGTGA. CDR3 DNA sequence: TGTGCCAGCAGTCCAGGAGGGGGCCCGCAGGCCCAGCACTTC. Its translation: CASSPGGGPQAQHF.

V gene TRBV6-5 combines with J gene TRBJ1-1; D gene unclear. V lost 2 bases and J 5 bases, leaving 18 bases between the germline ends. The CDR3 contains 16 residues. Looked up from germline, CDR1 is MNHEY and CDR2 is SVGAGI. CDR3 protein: CASSYDLGDTTTEAFF. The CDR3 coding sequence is TGTGCCAGCAGTTACGATTTGGGAGACACGACGACTGAAGCTTTCTTT.

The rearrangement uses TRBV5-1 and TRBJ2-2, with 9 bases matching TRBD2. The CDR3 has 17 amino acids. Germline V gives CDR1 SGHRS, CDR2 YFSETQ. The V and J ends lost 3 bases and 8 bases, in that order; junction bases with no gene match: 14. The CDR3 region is CASSWSLAGPNMGELFF. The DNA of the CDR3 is TGCGCCAGCAGCTGGAGCCTAGCGGGACCGAACATGGGGGAGCTGTTTTTT.

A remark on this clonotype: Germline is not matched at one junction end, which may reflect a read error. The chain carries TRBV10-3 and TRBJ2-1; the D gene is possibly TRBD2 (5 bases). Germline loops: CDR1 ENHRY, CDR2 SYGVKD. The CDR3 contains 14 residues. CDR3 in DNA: TGTGCCATCACTCCCACGGCGACCCGGGATGGGCAGTTTTTC. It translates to CAITPTATRDGQFF.

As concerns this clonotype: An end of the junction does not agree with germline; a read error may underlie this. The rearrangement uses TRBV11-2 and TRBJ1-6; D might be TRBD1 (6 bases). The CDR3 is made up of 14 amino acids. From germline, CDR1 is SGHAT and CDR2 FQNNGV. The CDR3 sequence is CACGKGRGDSPPHF. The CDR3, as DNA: TGTGCCTGCGGGAAAGGGAGGGGGGACTCACCCCCCCACTTT.

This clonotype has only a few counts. CDR3 nucleotides: TGTGTCAGCAGCAAAGGGTCCTACGATCAGTACTTC. It translates to CVSSKGSYDQYF. V is TRBV21-1 and J is TRBJ2-7. TRBV21-1 is deemed a pseudogene. The CDR3 length is 12 residues.

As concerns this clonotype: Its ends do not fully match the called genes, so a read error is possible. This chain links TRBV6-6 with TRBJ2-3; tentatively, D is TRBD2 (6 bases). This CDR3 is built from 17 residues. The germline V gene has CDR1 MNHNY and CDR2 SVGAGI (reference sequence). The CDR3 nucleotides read TGTGCCAGCACTTACTATTTAGGCAGCGGGTCCACAGATACGCAGTATTTT. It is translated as CASTYYLGSGSTDTQYF.

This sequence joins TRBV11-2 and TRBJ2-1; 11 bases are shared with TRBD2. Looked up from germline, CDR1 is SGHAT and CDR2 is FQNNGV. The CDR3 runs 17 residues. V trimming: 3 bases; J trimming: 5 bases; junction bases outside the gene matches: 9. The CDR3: CASSLFGGTSGNNEQFF. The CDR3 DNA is TGTGCCAGCAGCTTGTTCGGAGGGACTAGCGGAAACAATGAGCAGTTCTTC.

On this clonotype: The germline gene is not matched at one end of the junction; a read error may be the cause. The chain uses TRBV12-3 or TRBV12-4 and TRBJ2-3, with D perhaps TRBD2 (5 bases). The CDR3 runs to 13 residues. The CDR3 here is CASTSRGPNTQYF. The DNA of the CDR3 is TGTGCCAGCACCTCCAGAGGGCCAAATACCCAGTATTTC.

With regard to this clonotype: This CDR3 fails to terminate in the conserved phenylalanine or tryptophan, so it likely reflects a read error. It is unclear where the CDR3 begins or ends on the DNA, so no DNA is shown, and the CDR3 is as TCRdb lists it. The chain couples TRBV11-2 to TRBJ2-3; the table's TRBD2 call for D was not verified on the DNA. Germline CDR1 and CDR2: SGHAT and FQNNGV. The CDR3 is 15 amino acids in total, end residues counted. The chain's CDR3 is CASSLEASGTDTHYY.

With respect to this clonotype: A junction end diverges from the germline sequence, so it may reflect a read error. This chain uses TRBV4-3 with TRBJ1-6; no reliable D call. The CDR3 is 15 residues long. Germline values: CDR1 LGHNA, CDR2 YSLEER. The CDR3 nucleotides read TGCGCGATCAGCCAAGAGAGCTCCTATAATTCACTCCTCCACTTT. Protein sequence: CAISQESSYNSLLHF.

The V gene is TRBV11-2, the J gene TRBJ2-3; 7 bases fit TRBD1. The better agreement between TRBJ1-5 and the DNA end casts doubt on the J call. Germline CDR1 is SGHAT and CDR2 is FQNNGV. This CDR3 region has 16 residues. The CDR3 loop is CASSRTRQGMGDTQHF. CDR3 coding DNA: TGTGCCAGCAGCCGAACGCGACAGGGAATGGGAGATACGCAGCATTTT.

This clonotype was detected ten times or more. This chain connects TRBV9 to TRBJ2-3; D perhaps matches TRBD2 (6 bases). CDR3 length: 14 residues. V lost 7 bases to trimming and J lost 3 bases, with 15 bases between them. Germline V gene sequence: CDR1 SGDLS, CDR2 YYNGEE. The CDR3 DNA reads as TGTGCCAGCGGTGGGGGGACCGGGACAGATACGCAGTATTTT. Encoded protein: CASGGGTGTDTQYF. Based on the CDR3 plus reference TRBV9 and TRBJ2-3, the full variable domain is DSGVTQTPKHLITATGQRVTLRCSPRSGDLSVYWYQQSLDQGLQFLIQYYNGEERAKGNILERFSAQQFPDLHSELNLSSLELGDSALYFCASGGGTGTDTQYFGPGTRLTVL.

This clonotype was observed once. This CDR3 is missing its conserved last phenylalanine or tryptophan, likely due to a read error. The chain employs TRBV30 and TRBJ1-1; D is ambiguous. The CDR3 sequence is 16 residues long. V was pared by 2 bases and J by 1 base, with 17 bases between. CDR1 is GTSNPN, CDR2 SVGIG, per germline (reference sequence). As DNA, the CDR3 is TGTGCCTGGAGTATAGGTGGCATGCTTCCGAACACTGAAGCTTTCTAT. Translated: CAWSIGGMLPNTEAFY.

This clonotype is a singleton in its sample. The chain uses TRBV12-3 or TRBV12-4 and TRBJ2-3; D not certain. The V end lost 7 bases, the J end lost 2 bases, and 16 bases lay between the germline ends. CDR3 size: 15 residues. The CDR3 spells CASILPPPNTDTQYF. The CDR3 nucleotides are TGTGCCAGCATTCTTCCCCCTCCTAACACAGATACGCAGTATTTT.

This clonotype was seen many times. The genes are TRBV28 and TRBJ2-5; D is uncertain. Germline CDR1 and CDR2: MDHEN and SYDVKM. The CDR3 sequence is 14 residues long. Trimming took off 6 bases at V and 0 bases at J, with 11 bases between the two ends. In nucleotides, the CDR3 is TGTGCCAGCAGCCTGGACCCCCACCAAGAGACCCAGTACTTC. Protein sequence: CASSLDPHQETQYF.

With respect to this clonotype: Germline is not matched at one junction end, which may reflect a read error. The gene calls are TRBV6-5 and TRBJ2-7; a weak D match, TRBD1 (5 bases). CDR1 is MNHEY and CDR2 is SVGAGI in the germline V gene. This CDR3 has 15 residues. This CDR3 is CASSYKDIGSYEQCF. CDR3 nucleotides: TGTGCCAGCAGTTACAAGGACATCGGCTCCTACGAGCAATGCTTC.

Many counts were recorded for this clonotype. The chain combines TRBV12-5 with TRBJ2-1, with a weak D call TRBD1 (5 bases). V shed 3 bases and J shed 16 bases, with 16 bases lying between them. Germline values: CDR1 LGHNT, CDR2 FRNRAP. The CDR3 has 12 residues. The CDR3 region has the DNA TGTGCTAGTGGTTTCGTTGACAGTTTGCATTTCTTC. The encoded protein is CASGFVDSLHFF.

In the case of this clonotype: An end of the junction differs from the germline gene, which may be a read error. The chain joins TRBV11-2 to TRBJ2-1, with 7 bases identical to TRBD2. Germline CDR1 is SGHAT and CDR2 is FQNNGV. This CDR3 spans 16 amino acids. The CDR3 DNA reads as TGTGCAAGCTCATTTGGAAGCGGGAAAGTGGGCAATGAGCAGTCCTTC. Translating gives CASSFGSGKVGNEQSF. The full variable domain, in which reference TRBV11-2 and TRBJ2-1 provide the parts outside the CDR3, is EAGVAQSPRYKIIEKRQSVAFWCNPISGHATLYWYQQILGQGPKLLIQFQNNGVVDDSQLPKDRFSAERLKGVDSTLKIQPAKLEDSAVYLCASSFGSGKVGNEQSFGPGTRLTVL.

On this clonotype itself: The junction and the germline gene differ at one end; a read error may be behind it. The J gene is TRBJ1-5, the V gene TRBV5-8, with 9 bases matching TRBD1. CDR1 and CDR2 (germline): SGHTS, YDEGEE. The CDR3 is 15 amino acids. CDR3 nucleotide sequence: TGTGCCAACAGCTTCCGGGACAGGGATCGTCAGTCCCAGCATTTT. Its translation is CANSFRDRDRQSQHF.

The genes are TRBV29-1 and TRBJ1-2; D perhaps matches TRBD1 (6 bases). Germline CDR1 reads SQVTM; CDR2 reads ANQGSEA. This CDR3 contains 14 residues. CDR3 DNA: TGCATCAGTGGGGACACAGGGAGGACGAGTGGCTACACCTTC. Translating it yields CISGDTGRTSGYTF.

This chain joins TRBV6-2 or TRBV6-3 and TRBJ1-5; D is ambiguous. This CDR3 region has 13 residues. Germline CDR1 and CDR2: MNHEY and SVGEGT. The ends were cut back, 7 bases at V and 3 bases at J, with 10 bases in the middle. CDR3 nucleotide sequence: TGTGCCAGCAACTACCAGGACAATCAGCCCCAGCATTTT. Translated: CASNYQDNQPQHF.

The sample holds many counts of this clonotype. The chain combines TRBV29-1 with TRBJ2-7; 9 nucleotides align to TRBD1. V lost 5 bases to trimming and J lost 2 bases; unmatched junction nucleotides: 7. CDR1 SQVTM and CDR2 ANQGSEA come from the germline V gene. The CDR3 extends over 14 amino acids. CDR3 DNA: TGCAGCGTTATAACAGGGGGCAGCCCCTACGAGCAGTACTTC. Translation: CSVITGGSPYEQYF.